This TCR beta chain was obtained from a study of identical twins. Study-level findings and limits: Analyses of zero insertions could be partly confounded by invariant MAIT and iNKT cells. Rather than following the same donors, the conclusions depended on cross-sectional statistical analysis. Cord blood's abundant beta clonotypes had fewer insertions, unlike memory repertoires.

The donors were all healthy and Caucasian. As for this clonotype: As yet, its antigen is unknown.

Trimming stripped 0 bases from V and 4 bases from J, with 9 bases between. The CDR3 extends over 14 amino acids. From the 5' RACE reads, TCRdb called clonotypes with MiXCR, one entry per CDR3 protein. This sample yields about 720,000 distinct CDR3 sequences, of which over 8.5% are seen a single time; around 0.98% belongs to the top ten. This sample was shared with a second study, whose subject was yellow fever vaccine responses in identical twins.

Input material: PBMCs. The receptor was isolated from a woman under 30 in good health. V gene TRBV12-3 or TRBV12-4 combines with J gene TRBJ2-5, with D maybe TRBD2 (6 bases). CDR3 bases: TGTGCCAGCAGTTTAGCGATTAGCGGAGAGACCCAGTACTTC. It specifies CASSLAISGETQYF.